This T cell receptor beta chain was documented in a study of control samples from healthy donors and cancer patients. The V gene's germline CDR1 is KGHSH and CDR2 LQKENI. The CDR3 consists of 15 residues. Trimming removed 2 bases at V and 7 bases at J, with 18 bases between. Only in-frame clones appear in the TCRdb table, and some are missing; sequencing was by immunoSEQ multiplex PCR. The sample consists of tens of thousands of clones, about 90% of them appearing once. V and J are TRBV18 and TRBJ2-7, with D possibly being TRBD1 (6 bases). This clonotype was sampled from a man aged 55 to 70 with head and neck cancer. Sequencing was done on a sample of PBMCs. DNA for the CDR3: TGTGCCAGCTCACCATCTGTCCAGGGGTCGCGTGAGCAGTACTTC. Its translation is CASSPSVQGSREQYF.